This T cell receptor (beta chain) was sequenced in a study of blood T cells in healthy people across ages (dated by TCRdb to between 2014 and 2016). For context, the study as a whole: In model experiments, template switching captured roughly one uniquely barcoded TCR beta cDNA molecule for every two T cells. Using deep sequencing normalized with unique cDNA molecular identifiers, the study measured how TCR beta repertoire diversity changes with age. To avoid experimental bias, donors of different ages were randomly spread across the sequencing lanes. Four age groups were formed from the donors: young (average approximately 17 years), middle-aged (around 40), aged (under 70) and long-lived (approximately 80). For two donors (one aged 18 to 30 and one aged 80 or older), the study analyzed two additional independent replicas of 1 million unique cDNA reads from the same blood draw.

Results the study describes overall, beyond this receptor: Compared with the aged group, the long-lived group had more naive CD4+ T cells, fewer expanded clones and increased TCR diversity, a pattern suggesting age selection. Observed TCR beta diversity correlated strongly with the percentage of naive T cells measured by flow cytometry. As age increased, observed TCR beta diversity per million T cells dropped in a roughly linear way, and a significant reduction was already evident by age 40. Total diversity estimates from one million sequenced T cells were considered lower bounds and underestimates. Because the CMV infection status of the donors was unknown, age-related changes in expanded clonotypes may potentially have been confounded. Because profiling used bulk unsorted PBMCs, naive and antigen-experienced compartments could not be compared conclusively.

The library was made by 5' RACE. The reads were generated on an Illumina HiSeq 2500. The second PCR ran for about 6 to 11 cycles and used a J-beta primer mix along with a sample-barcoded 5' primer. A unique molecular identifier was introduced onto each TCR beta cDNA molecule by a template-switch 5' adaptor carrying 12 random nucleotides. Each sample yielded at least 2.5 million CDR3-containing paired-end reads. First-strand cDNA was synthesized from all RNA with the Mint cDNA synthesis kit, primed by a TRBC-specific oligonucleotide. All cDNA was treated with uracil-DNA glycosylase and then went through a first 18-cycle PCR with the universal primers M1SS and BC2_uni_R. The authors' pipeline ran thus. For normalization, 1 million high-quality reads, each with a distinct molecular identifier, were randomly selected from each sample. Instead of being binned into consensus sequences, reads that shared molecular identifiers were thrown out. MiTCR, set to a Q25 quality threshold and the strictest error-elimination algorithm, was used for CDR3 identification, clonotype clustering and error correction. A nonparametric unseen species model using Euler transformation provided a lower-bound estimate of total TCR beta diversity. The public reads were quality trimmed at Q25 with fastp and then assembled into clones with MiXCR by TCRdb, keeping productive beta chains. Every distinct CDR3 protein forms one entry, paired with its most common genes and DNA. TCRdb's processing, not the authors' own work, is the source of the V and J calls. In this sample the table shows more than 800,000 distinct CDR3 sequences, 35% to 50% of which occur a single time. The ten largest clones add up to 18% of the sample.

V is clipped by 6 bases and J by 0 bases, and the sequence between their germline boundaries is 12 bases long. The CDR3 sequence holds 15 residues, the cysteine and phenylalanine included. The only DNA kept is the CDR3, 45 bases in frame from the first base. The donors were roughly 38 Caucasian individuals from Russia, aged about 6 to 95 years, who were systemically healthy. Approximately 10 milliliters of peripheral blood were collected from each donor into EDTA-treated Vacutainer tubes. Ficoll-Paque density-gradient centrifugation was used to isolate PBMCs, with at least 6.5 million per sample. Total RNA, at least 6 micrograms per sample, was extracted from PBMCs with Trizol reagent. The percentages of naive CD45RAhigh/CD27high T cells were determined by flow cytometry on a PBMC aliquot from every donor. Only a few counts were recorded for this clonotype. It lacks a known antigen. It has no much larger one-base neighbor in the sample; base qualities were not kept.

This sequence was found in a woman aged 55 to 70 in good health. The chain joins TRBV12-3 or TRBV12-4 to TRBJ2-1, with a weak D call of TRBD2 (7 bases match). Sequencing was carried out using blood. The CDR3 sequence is CASSRGAGSYNEQFF. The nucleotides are TGTGCCAGCAGCCGGGGGGCGGGCTCCTACAATGAGCAGTTCTTC.